The source of this T cell receptor (beta chain) is a study of control samples from healthy donors and cancer patients. Looked up from germline, CDR1 is LGHDT and CDR2 is YNNKEL (reference sequence). The CDR3 runs 16 residues. V gave up 4 bases and J gave up 1 base, with 14 bases separating them. This clone appeared a single time. Using immunoSEQ multiplex PCR, the repertoire was profiled, and TCRdb retains in-frame clones only, with some absent. The profile shows about 110,000 clones, 82% of them singletons. Sequencing was done on a sample of blood. V is TRBV3-1 (or the pseudogene TRBV3-2) and J is TRBJ1-3; D is undetermined. The sequence came from a man aged 18 to 35 in good health. In DNA, the CDR3 is TGTGCCAGCAGCCCTACTCTACTCCAGTCTGGAAACACCATATATTTT. Protein sequence: CASSPTLLQSGNTIYF.